The clone carrying this TCR beta chain has only a few counts. No antigen is known for it. The time point here: cycle 4 day 1 (C4D1), after around six weeks of nivolumab. Each patient relapsed following autologous stem cell transplantation, and prior brentuximab vedotin exposure differed. Magnetic negative selection purified CD4+ T cells from thawed PBMCs. The method was immunoSEQ multiplex PCR; TCRdb's version includes in-frame clones alone and lacks a portion of them. This sample has under 25,000 clones, with approximately 65% found just once. This entry is derived from a study of PD-1 blockade in classical Hodgkin lymphoma. Whole-study findings and limits: Baseline TCR diversity was reportedly lower in newly diagnosed patients than healthy donors.

This CDR3 is 14 amino acids long. V lost 4 bases and J lost 2, with 11 bases in between. The germline V gene has CDR1 LGHNA and CDR2 YSLEER. Sequenced material: CD4+ T cells from blood, taken before the fourth cycle of nivolumab. The sequence came from a human donor with classical Hodgkin lymphoma. The chain carries TRBV4-3 and TRBJ1-2; D is unresolved. The CDR3 protein is CASSPRVANYGYTF. CDR3 sequence (DNA): TGCGCCAGCAGCCCCCGCGTAGCGAACTATGGCTACACCTTC.